Sequencing of this TCR beta chain was carried out in a study of T cell responses to AZD1222 COVID-19 vaccine (dated by TCRdb to the early 2020s). For the study in its entirety: Because spike-specific TCR depth and breadth did not differ between the two schedules, AZD1222 recipients who got a second dose at roughly 4 weeks were pooled with those who got a second dose at roughly 12 weeks. TCR sequencing was performed for approximately 240 trial participants, of whom roughly 200 were given two doses of AZD1222 and approximately 26 were given two doses of MenACWY control vaccine. Trial participants were enrolled by age into 18-55, 56-69 and 70-plus year subgroups, with around 140, 26 and 57 TCR-sequenced participants respectively.

As for this clone: Its antigen is not yet known. No much larger clone is present one base from it, and per-base qualities are unavailable.

The research as a whole found: Because no day 14 peak-response samples were available, repertoires were characterized only after the peak T cell response. Participants were mostly white British, with more females than males. The authors suggested clonal diversity may have been underestimated. Conclusions about previously exposed vaccinees were limited because only six or seven AZD1222 recipients were SARS-CoV-2 seropositive at baseline. A significant rise in spike-specific TCR breadth and depth was observed after two AZD1222 doses relative to day 0 and relative to MenACWY recipients. Vaccine-associated CD4 TCRs spanned the whole spike protein, with dominant responses in regions 160-218 and 743-854. The 56-69-year group was small, and its depth increase did not reach significance, likely because of low power. Epitopes outside the regions mutated in the B.1.351 and B.1.1.7 variants were reportedly recognized by nearly half of the unique spike-specific TCRs.

The germline V gene (reference sequence) provides CDR1 MNHEY and CDR2 SMNVEV. From its cysteine to its phenylalanine, the CDR3 spans 13 amino acids. Only the CDR3 portion is preserved as DNA: 39 bases, with reading frame beginning at the first base. Trimming removed 6 bases from V and 8 bases from J, leaving 14 bases between the germline ends. The CDR3 regions of human TCRbeta chains were subjected to immunosequencing. Under the source paper's analysis protocol: TCRs in the repertoires were matched against a reference library of SARS-CoV-2-specific TCRs that had been generated with the MIRA antigen-specificity platform. Breadth meant the fraction of unique TCRs that were SARS-CoV-2-associated, whereas depth meant the fraction of total T cells that were SARS-CoV-2-associated. Each spike-specific TCR was assigned to its reactive spike region and to a CD4 or CD8 class using the MIRA data. Log10-transformed breadth and depth values were compared by one-way ANOVA with Sidak's multiple comparisons tests. TCRdb mirrors the immuneACCESS table, restricted to in-frame sequences. Some clones are absent from its copies; in checked studies, under half trace to an unresolved V gene, and the reason for the others is unknown. The DNA was the basis for D and trimming; V, J and clone size are from that table. This sample holds over 110,000 clones; 70% to 90% were observed only once. The ten largest clones take up approximately 5.7% of the sample.

Explained via the paper, the time point label denotes: baseline before first vaccination. Vaccinee samples were obtained from the UK trials COV001 and COV002, which included a single-blind randomized controlled phase 2/3 trial of AZD1222 (ChAdOx1 nCoV-19) in healthy adults. For TCRbeta chain sequencing, PBMC samples from trial participants were taken at day 0 and at day 28 after the second dose. This sample comprised peripheral blood, obtained on day 0 of AZD1222 vaccination. The TCR was taken from an adult in good health. The chain was built from TRBV27 and TRBJ2-1; the D gene lacks a confident call. In nucleotides, the sequence is TGTGCCAGCAGACTAAAGCTTTACCATGAGCAGTTCTTC. Translated, it gives CASRLKLYHEQFF.